This T cell receptor beta chain was retrieved from a study of T cell repertoires in cytomegalovirus infection. Turning to the study itself: It was the public TCR beta signatures that indicated both CMV infection and matching HLA type.

TCRdb fed the reads into MiXCR, producing one record per CDR3 protein. The table has about 100,000 distinct CDR3 sequences, 29% seen once. Germline values: CDR1 SGHKS, CDR2 YYEKEE (reference sequence). V lost 0 bases to trimming and J lost 7 bases; unmatched junction nucleotides: 9. The CDR3 is made up of 15 amino acids. General study findings and limits: In two of eight donors, the top clonotype was HLA-C-restricted CMV-specific. Accumulated public TCR beta family frequency recognized individuals carrying CMV together with the relevant HLA.

This clonotype turned up a few times. Its antigen remains unidentified. This receptor was obtained from a human donor in good health (CMV status not recorded). Some clones in this sample may be carry-over from other donors' samples. The chain links TRBV5-5 to TRBJ2-7; 8 bases line up with TRBD1. The sample was CD8+ T cells from cultured PBMCs, taken from culture after CMV antigen stimulation. The DNA for the CDR3 is TGTGCCAGCAGCTTGGCCGGACAGGGACTTTGGGAGCAGTACTTC. Translation: CASSLAGQGLWEQYF. The variable domain in full, with the rest retrieved from reference TRBV5-5 and TRBJ2-7, is DAGVTQSPTHLIKTRGQQVTLRCSPISGHKSVSWYQQVLGQGPQFIFQYYEKEERGRGNFPDRFSARQFPNYSSELNVNALLLGDSALYLCASSLAGQGLWEQYFGPGTRLTVT.